The 12 T cell receptor beta chains listed next were all sequenced from one sample in a study of cytomegalovirus exposure and HLA in healthy donors. TCRdb's copy holds only in-frame clones and misses some; the assay was immunoSEQ multiplex PCR. Of some 170,000 clones listed, roughly 90% are singletons. The sample taken for sequencing was PBMCs. These receptors originate from a young woman in good health and CMV-seronegative.

The chain links TRBV7-2 to TRBJ1-2; no definite D call. CDR1 and CDR2 from the germline V gene are SGHTA and FQGNSA. This CDR3 is built from 15 residues. The V end lost 1 base, the J end lost 5 bases, and 14 bases lay between the germline ends. CDR3 residues: CASSLEPQQPYGYTF. For the CDR3, the DNA is TGTGCCAGCAGCTTAGAACCCCAACAGCCGTATGGCTACACCTTC.

This clone was detected a few times. V and J are TRBV7-9 and TRBJ1-2; the D gene is possibly TRBD1 (6 bases). The germline V gene encodes CDR1 SEHNR and CDR2 FQNEAQ (reference sequence). This CDR3 has 13 residues. Trimming pared 5 bases from V and 4 bases from J, leaving 11 bases between. The CDR3 sequence is CASSPGEIYGYTF. The CDR3 region has the DNA TGTGCCAGCAGCCCAGGGGAAATCTATGGCTACACCTTC.

This sequence joins TRBV27 and TRBJ2-7; 9 bases fit TRBD1. The CDR3 totals 14 residues. V shed 3 bases and J 3 bases; nucleotides not matched to a gene: 3. In germline, CDR1 is MNHEY, CDR2 SMNVEV (reference sequence). The CDR3 loop is CASSFRDRVYEQYF. The CDR3 DNA sequence: TGTGCCAGCAGTTTCCGGGACAGGGTCTACGAGCAGTACTTC.

The gene calls are TRBV18 and TRBJ1-1; D remains unclear. This CDR3 has 15 amino acids. The germline CDR1 and CDR2 sequences are KGHSH and LQKENI. V was shortened by 0 bases and J by 2 bases, with 10 bases between the two germline ends. The CDR3 sequence is CASSPPPGSNTEAFF. For the CDR3, the DNA is TGTGCCAGCTCACCACCCCCGGGGTCAAACACTGAAGCTTTCTTT. The full variable domain, rest sourced from reference TRBV18 and TRBJ1-1, is NAGVMQNPRHLVRRRGQEARLRCSPMKGHSHVYWYRQLPEEGLKFMVYLQKENIIDESGMPKERFSAEFPKEGPSILRIQQVVRGDSAAYFCASSPPPGSNTEAFFGQGTRLTVV.

The chain uses TRBV7-8 and TRBJ2-1, with D unclear. The V gene's germline CDR1 is SGHVS and CDR2 FQNEAQ. The CDR3 contains 12 residues. V was pared by 5 bases and J by 15 bases, with 17 bases between. In nucleotides, the CDR3 is TGTGCCAGCAGCCCCAACTCCTCTCCCTTGTTCTTC. This translates into CASSPNSSPLFF.

The chain combines TRBV18 with TRBJ2-3; D gene unclear. The germline V gene encodes CDR1 KGHSH and CDR2 LQKENI. This CDR3 has 13 residues. V was cut by 3 bases and J by 5 bases, with 9 bases left in between. The CDR3 loop reads CASSPPAGDTQYF. Here the CDR3 DNA reads TGTGCCAGCTCACCTCCCGCCGGAGATACGCAGTATTTT. Complete variable domain (other parts from reference TRBV18 and TRBJ2-3): NAGVMQNPRHLVRRRGQEARLRCSPMKGHSHVYWYRQLPEEGLKFMVYLQKENIIDESGMPKERFSAEFPKEGPSILRIQQVVRGDSAAYFCASSPPAGDTQYFGPGTRLTVL.

This clone showed up just a few times. The chain uses TRBV9 and TRBJ2-6, with 7 nucleotides matching TRBD1. Germline V gene data show CDR1 as SGDLS and CDR2 as YYNGEE. With V trimmed by 0 bases and J by 4 bases, 16 bases remained unmatched. The CDR3 loop spans 20 amino acids. CDR3 residues: CASSVALLGQTFTGANVLTF. The CDR3 nucleotides read TGTGCCAGCAGCGTAGCCTTACTGGGACAGACCTTTACAGGGGCCAACGTCCTGACTTTC.

This chain joins TRBV5-6 and TRBJ2-3; perhaps TRBD2 as D (6 bases). CDR3 length: 14 residues. The ends were cut back, 3 bases at V and 2 bases at J, with 10 bases in the middle. Germline lookup yields CDR1 SGHDT and CDR2 YYEEEE. DNA for the CDR3: TGTGCCAGCAGCTCGGGACTCTCCACAGATACGCAGTATTTT. The encoded protein is CASSSGLSTDTQYF.

The chain couples TRBV27 to TRBJ2-7; D ambiguous. The germline V and J ends were trimmed by 0 bases and 0 bases, with 12 bases remaining between them. This CDR3 is 16 amino acids long. Germline V gene data show CDR1 as MNHEY and CDR2 as SMNVEV (reference sequence). The CDR3, as DNA: TGTGCCAGCAGTTTATCGCGCTTGCCCGCCTCCTACGAGCAGTACTTC. Amino acids: CASSLSRLPASYEQYF.

The chain uses TRBV5-6 and TRBJ1-3; 8 bases map to TRBD1. Trimming took 3 bases from V and 2 from J; bases not matched to a gene: 1. Germline CDR1 SGHDT, CDR2 YYEEEE. The CDR3 has 14 residues. CDR3 in DNA: TGTGCCAGCAGCTGGACAGGGACTGGAAACACCATATATTTT. This codes for CASSWTGTGNTIYF.

The J gene is TRBJ2-7, the V gene TRBV6-1; no firm D call. The CDR3 loop spans 13 amino acids. Trimming cost V 4 bases and J 0 bases, with 7 bases left between them. Germline V gene data show CDR1 as MNHNS and CDR2 as SASEGT. The CDR3: CASSAQDSYEQYF. DNA for the CDR3: TGTGCCAGCAGTGCCCAGGACTCCTACGAGCAGTACTTC.

The chain uses TRBV9 and TRBJ2-3, with 9 bases lining up with TRBD2. J lost 0 bases, V lost 0 bases, and 2 bases had no gene match. In germline, CDR1 is SGDLS, CDR2 YYNGEE. The CDR3 contains 16 residues. The CDR3 is CASSVGLADSTDTQYF. In nucleotides, the CDR3 is TGTGCCAGCAGCGTAGGACTAGCGGATAGCACAGATACGCAGTATTTT.